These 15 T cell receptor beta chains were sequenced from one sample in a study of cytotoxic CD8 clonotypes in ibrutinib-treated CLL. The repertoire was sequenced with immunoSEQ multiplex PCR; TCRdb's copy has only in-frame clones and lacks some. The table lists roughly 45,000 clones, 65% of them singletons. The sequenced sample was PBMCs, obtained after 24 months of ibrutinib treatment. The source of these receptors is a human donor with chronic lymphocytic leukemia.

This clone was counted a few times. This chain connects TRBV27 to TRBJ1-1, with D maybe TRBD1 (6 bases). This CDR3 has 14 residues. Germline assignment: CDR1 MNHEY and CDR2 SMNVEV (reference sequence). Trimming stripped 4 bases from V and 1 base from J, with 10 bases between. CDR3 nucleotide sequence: TGTGCCAGCAGTTATGGACAGAGGAACACTGAAGCTTTCTTT. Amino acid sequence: CASSYGQRNTEAFF.

The CDR3 loop reads CASRGAGTGNTIYF. The CDR3 coding sequence is TGCGCCAGCAGAGGCGCAGGGACTGGAAACACCATATATTTT. The chain combines TRBV5-1 with TRBJ1-3; the D gene is possibly TRBD1 (5 bases). CDR1 and CDR2 from the germline V gene are SGHRS and YFSETQ. Deletions cut 5 bases from V and 2 bases from J, with 11 bases between. The CDR3 is made up of 14 amino acids.

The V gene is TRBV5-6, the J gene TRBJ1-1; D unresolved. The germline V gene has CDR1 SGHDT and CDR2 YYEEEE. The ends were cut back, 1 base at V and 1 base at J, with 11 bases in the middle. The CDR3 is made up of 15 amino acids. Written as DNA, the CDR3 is TGTGCCAGCAGCTTGCCAGGACCAGCGAACACTGAAGCTTTCTTT. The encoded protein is CASSLPGPANTEAFF.

The CDR3 protein is CASSSRASYGYTF. Written as DNA, the CDR3 is TGTGCCAGCAGTTCCAGGGCCTCCTATGGCTACACCTTC. The V call is TRBV2, the J call TRBJ1-2; tentative D call: TRBD1 (5 bases). The CDR3 has 13 residues. Trimming shortened V by 5 bases and J by 4 bases, and 11 bases separated the two germline ends. Germline CDR1 and CDR2: SNHLY and FYNNEI. Filled out from reference TRBV2 and TRBJ1-2, the complete variable domain reads EPEVTQTPSHQVTQMGQEVILRCVPISNHLYFYWYRQILGQKVEFLVSFYNNEISEKSEIFDDQFSVERPDGSNFTLKIRSTKLEDSAMYFCASSSRASYGYTFGSGTRLTVV.

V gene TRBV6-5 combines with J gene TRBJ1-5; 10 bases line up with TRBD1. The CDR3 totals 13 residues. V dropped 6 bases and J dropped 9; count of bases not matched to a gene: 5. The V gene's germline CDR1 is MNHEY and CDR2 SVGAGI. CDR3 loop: CASSRDRGSPQHF. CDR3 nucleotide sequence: TGTGCCAGCAGCAGGGACAGGGGATCGCCCCAGCATTTT.

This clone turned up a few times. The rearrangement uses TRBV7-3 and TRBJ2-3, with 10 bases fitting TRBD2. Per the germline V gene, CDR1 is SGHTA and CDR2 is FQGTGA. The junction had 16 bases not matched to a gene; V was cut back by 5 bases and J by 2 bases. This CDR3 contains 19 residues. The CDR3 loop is CASSLLPGLARKATDTQYF. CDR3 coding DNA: TGTGCCAGCAGCCTCTTGCCGGGACTAGCGAGAAAGGCCACAGATACGCAGTATTTT. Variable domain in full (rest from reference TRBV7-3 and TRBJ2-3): GAGVSQTPSNKVTEKGKYVELRCDPISGHTALYWYRQSLGQGPEFLIYFQGTGAADDSGLPNDRFFAVRPEGSVSTLKIQRTERGDSAVYLCASSLLPGLARKATDTQYFGPGTRLTVL.

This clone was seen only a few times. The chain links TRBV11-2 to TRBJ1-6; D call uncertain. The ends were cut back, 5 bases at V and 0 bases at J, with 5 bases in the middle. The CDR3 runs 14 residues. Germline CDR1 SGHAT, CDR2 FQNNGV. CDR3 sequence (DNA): TGTGCCAGCAGCCCTAGCTCCTATAATTCACCCCTCCACTTT. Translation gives CASSPSSYNSPLHF. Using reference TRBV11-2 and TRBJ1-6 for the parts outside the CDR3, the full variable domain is EAGVAQSPRYKIIEKRQSVAFWCNPISGHATLYWYQQILGQGPKLLIQFQNNGVVDDSQLPKDRFSAERLKGVDSTLKIQPAKLEDSAVYLCASSPSSYNSPLHFGNGTRLTVT.

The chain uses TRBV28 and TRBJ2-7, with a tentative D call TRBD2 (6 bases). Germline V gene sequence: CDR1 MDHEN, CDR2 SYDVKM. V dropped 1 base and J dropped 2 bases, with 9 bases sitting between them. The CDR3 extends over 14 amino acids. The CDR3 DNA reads TGTGCCAGCAGTTTATCGGGAGAGGCCTACGAGCAGTACTTC. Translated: CASSLSGEAYEQYF.

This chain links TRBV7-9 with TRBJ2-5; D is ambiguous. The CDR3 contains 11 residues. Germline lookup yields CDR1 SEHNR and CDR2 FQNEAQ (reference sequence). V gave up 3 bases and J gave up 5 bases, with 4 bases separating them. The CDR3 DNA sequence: TGTGCCAGCAGCTTCGGGGAGACCCAGTACTTC. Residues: CASSFGETQYF.

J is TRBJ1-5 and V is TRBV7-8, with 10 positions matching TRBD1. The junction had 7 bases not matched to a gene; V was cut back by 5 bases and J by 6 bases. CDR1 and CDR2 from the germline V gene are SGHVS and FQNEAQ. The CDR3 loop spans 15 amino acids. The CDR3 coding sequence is TGTGCCAGCAGCCTGGGGACAGGGGAATTTCAGCCCCAGCATTTT. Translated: CASSLGTGEFQPQHF.

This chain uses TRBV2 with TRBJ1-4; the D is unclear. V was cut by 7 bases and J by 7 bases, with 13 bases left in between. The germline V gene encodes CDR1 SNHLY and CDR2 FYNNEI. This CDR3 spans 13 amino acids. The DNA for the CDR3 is TGTGCCAGCAACTCCAGGCGTGGTGAAAAACTGTTTTTT. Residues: CASNSRRGEKLFF.

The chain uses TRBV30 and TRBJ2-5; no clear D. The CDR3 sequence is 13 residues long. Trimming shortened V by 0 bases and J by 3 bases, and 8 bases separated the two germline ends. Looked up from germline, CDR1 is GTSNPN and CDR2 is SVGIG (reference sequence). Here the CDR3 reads CAWSVSLKETQYF. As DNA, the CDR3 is TGTGCCTGGAGTGTATCGCTTAAAGAGACCCAGTACTTC.

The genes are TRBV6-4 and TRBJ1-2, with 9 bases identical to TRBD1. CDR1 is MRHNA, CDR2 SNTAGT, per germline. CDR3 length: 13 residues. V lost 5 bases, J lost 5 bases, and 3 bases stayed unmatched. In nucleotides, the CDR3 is TGTGCCAGCAGTCGGACAGGGGAGTATGGCTACACCTTC. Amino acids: CASSRTGEYGYTF.

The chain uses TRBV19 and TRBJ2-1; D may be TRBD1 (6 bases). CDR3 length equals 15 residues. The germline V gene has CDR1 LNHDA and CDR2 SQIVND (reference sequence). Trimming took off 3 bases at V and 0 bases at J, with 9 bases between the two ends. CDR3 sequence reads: CASSIDRSSYNEQFF. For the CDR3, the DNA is TGTGCCAGTAGTATCGACAGGAGCTCCTACAATGAGCAGTTCTTC.

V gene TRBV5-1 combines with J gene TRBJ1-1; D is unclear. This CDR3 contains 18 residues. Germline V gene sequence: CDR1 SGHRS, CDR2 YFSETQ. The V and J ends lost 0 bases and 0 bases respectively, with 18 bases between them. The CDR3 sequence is CASSLAGLRTLMNTEAFF. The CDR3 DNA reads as TGCGCCAGCAGCTTGGCCGGACTACGGACCTTAATGAACACTGAAGCTTTCTTT.